Listed below are T cell receptor beta chains from one sample, sequenced in a study of T cells after yellow fever vaccination. One entry per CDR3 protein results from TCRdb running MiXCR on the 5' RACE reads. The sample records fewer than 350,000 distinct CDR3 sequences, approximately 3.8% being singletons. The specimen comprised PBMCs, sampled on the day of the yellow fever booster vaccination. The source is a man aged 18 to 35 who received the YFV17D yellow fever vaccine. Each CDR3 is given with its conserved first and last residue. The D gene is left open where the match is weak. Size tells how often a clone was seen (once, few, many) or the class of an expanded clone, and some rows leave it out.

>TRBV15|NA|TRBJ2-2|NA
CATSTGPGGSTGELFF
TGTGCCACCAGCACTGGACCGGGGGGCTCAACCGGGGAGCTGTTTTTT
>TRBV5-5|TRBD1|TRBJ2-5|few
CASSPRQGEETQYF
TGTGCCAGCAGCCCACGACAGGGGGAAGAGACCCAGTACTTC
>TRBV4-1|TRBD1|TRBJ1-2|NA
CASSQAGRDRVLILGYTF
TGCGCCAGCAGCCAAGCTGGGAGAGACAGGGTTTTAATCCTTGGCTACACCTTC
>TRBV20-1|NA|TRBJ1-5|few
CSARDRVLGSGQPQHF
TGCAGTGCTAGAGATCGGGTTCTGGGGAGCGGTCAGCCCCAGCATTTT
>TRBV5-1|NA|TRBJ2-1|many
CASSLPLGGGNNEQFF
TGCGCCAGCAGCTTGCCGCTAGGGGGGGGAAACAATGAGCAGTTCTTC
>TRBV19|NA|TRBJ1-2|few
CATRSFTSSGYTF
TGTGCCACCAGGAGCTTCACCTCCAGTGGCTACACCTTC
>TRBV3-1|NA|TRBJ2-3|many
CASSQDTKSTDTQYF
TGTGCCAGCAGCCAAGATACGAAGAGCACAGATACGCAGTATTTT
>TRBV5-1|NA|TRBJ1-6|NA
CASSLVDLTITNSPLHF
TGCGCCAGCAGCTTGGTCGATCTGACAATAACTAATTCACCCCTCCACTTT
>TRBV6-6|TRBD2|TRBJ2-5|NA
CAHGGASWETQYF
TGTGCCCACGGGGGGGCGTCGTGGGAGACCCAGTACTTC
>TRBV6-5|NA|TRBJ2-1|many
CASNNRYNEQFF
TGTGCCAGCAATAACAGGTACAATGAGCAGTTCTTC
>TRBV4-3|NA|TRBJ1-5|NA
CASSPQEGNQPQHF
TGCGCCAGCAGCCCCCAGGAGGGGAATCAGCCCCAGCATTTT
>TRBV5-6|NA|TRBJ2-1|many
CASSFLVSSYNEQFF
TGTGCCAGCAGTTTCCTAGTCAGCTCCTACAATGAGCAGTTCTTC
>TRBV7-2|NA|TRBJ2-3|many
CASTLGRNTQYF
TGTGCCAGCACACTAGGGCGGAATACGCAGTATTTT
>TRBV12-5|NA|TRBJ1-1|NA
CASGLVVGGIGMNTEAFF
TGTGCTAGTGGTTTGGTAGTTGGGGGGATAGGAATGAACACTGAAGCTTTCTTT
>TRBV7-2|NA|TRBJ2-5|few
CASSLDAHREETQYF
TGTGCCAGCAGCTTAGACGCTCACAGGGAAGAGACCCAGTACTTC
>TRBV7-2|NA|TRBJ2-3|many
CASSRGERDTQYF
TGTGCCAGCAGCCGGGGAGAAAGGGATACGCAGTATTTT
>TRBV7-9|NA|TRBJ2-2|many
CASSLMGGSRTGELFF
TGTGCCAGCAGCTTGATGGGGGGATCAAGGACCGGGGAGCTGTTTTTT
>TRBV10-3|NA|TRBJ1-4|few
CAISENRDEKLFF
TGTGCCATCAGTGAGAACAGGGACGAAAAACTGTTTTTT
>TRBV19|NA|TRBJ1-2|many
CASVNPGRFLANYGYTF
TGTGCCAGTGTTAACCCGGGGAGGTTCCTAGCTAACTATGGCTACACCTTC
>TRBV7-9|TRBD1|TRBJ1-2|few
CASSYPRDRGNYGYTF
TGTGCCAGCAGCTACCCCCGGGACAGGGGGAACTATGGCTACACCTTC
>TRBV10-3|NA|TRBJ2-5|few
CAISESTGQETQYF
TGTGCCATCAGTGAGTCGACAGGCCAAGAGACCCAGTACTTC
>TRBV20-1|NA|TRBJ1-2|few
CSAPGQFYGYTF
TGCAGTGCTCCCGGACAGTTCTATGGCTACACCTTC
>TRBV5-1|NA|TRBJ2-1|many
CASSLPGRVYNEQFF
TGCGCCAGCAGCCTCCCCGGCAGGGTGTACAATGAGCAGTTCTTC
>TRBV7-9|NA|TRBJ2-1|NA
CASSLMASSYNEQFF
TGTGCCAGCAGCTTAATGGCCAGCTCCTACAATGAGCAGTTCTTC
>TRBV2|NA|TRBJ2-7|many
CASSEEVDSQYF
TGTGCCAGCAGTGAAGAGGTGGACAGCCAGTACTTC
>TRBV7-2|NA|TRBJ1-5|few
CASSDQTGWPQHF
TGTGCCAGCAGCGACCAGACAGGATGGCCCCAGCATTTT
>TRBV11-2|NA|TRBJ2-3|many
CASSPNRLPTDTQYF
TGTGCCAGCAGCCCAAACCGGCTCCCCACAGATACGCAGTATTTT
>TRBV20-1|NA|TRBJ1-1|many
CSARSPTGAQTEAFF
TGCAGTGCTAGATCCCCAACGGGGGCACAGACTGAAGCTTTCTTT
>TRBV20-1|NA|TRBJ2-2|few
CSASGGQGVYTGELFF
TGCAGTGCTAGTGGAGGTCAGGGCGTTTACACCGGGGAGCTGTTTTTT
>TRBV3-1|NA|TRBJ2-5|few
CASSSGRRETQYF
TGTGCCAGCAGCTCGGGGCGGAGAGAGACCCAGTACTTC
>TRBV7-9|NA|TRBJ1-1|NA
CASSSQGIANTEAFF
TGTGCCAGCAGCTCACAGGGTATAGCGAACACTGAAGCTTTCTTT
>TRBV4-3|NA|TRBJ1-1|many
CASSRGTLKENTEAFF
TGCGCCAGCAGCCGCGGGACCCTGAAAGAGAACACTGAAGCTTTCTTT
>TRBV29-1|NA|TRBJ1-6|few
CSVLVSYNSPLHF
TGCAGCGTTCTGGTCTCCTATAATTCACCCCTCCACTTT
>TRBV7-2|NA|TRBJ1-2|many
CASSLEVRDYGYTF
TGTGCCAGCAGCTTAGAGGTCAGGGACTATGGCTACACCTTC
>TRBV5-1|NA|TRBJ1-1|many
CASSLGPEAGPAFF
TGCGCCAGCAGCTTGGGGCCCGAGGCGGGGCCGGCTTTCTTT
>TRBV19|TRBD1|TRBJ1-5|many
CASNLRDRDNQPQHF
TGTGCCAGTAACCTCCGGGACAGGGACAATCAGCCCCAGCATTTT
>TRBV10-3|NA|TRBJ1-2|many
CAISESAEGYTF
TGTGCCATCAGTGAGTCGGCCGAGGGCTACACCTTC
>TRBV6-5|NA|TRBJ1-6|many
CASSYPGRGFSRNSPLHF
TGTGCCAGCAGTTACCCCGGCAGGGGTTTCTCTAGGAATTCACCCCTCCACTTT
>TRBV5-1|NA|TRBJ2-5|many
CASSFQVAAPQETQYF
TGCGCCAGCAGCTTCCAAGTGGCGGCCCCCCAAGAGACCCAGTACTTC
>TRBV11-3|NA|TRBJ2-1|NA
CASSVSGPNNEQFF
TGTGCCAGCAGCGTTAGCGGACCGAACAATGAGCAGTTCTTC
>TRBV4-3|NA|TRBJ1-1|few
CASSQVGGRFPYTEAFF
TGCGCCAGCAGCCAAGTTGGGGGCAGGTTCCCATACACTGAAGCTTTCTTT
>TRBV4-1|TRBD2|TRBJ2-5|NA
CASSPQAGGQETQYF
TGCGCCAGCAGCCCCCAGGCGGGGGGCCAAGAGACCCAGTACTTC
>TRBV20-1|NA|TRBJ2-4|many
CSARVLRTAKNIQYF
TGCAGTGCTAGAGTATTACGGACGGCAAAAAACATTCAGTACTTC
>TRBV5-1|NA|TRBJ2-3|many
CASSSRTDSTDTQYF
TGCGCCAGCAGCTCTCGGACAGACTCCACAGATACGCAGTATTTT
>TRBV4-1|NA|TRBJ1-2|NA
CASTQARTAAIDGYTF
TGCGCCAGCACCCAAGCGAGGACAGCCGCTATAGATGGCTACACCTTC
>TRBV7-9|TRBD1|TRBJ2-5|many
CASSRQGNQETQYF
TGTGCCAGCAGCCGACAGGGGAACCAAGAGACCCAGTACTTC
>TRBV20-1|TRBD1|TRBJ2-7|many
CSATNPGTGGLDEQYF
TGCAGTGCGACCAACCCCGGGACAGGGGGCCTGGACGAGCAGTACTTC
>TRBV12-3/TRBV12-4|NA|TRBJ2-3|NA
CASSFRPDTQYF
TGTGCCAGCAGTTTCCGGCCAGATACGCAGTATTTT
>TRBV20-1|TRBD2|TRBJ2-7|many
CSASLTSGGPYEQYF
TGCAGTGCTAGCCTGACTAGCGGGGGGCCCTACGAGCAGTACTTC
>TRBV10-3|TRBD1|TRBJ1-1|NA
CAIRRQGNFNTEAFF
TGTGCCATCAGAAGACAGGGGAACTTCAACACTGAAGCTTTCTTT